A single sample gave rise to the 27 T cell receptor beta chains below, sequenced in a study of OX40 agonist ivuxolimab in advanced cancers. The assay was immunoSEQ multiplex PCR, and TCRdb's table has in-frame clones only and misses some. The sample holds over 40,000 clones, roughly four fifths seen once. The sample in question was CD4+ or CD8+ T cells sorted from blood, obtained in a trial of the OX40 agonist ivuxolimab. These receptors originate from an adult with an advanced solid tumor such as melanoma, head and neck, liver or kidney cancer.

The V and J genes are TRBV7-8 and TRBJ2-7; 10 bases align to TRBD2. The CDR3 consists of 15 residues. V shed 5 bases and J 0 bases; nucleotides not matched to a gene: 4. Looked up from germline, CDR1 is SGHVS and CDR2 is FQNEAQ. This CDR3 reads CASSILAGSSYEQYF. The CDR3 bases are TGTGCCAGCAGCATACTAGCGGGGAGCTCCTACGAGCAGTACTTC.

This clone showed up just once. The chain recombines TRBV4-1 with TRBJ2-5, with 8 nucleotides matching TRBD1. Germline V lookup: CDR1 MGHRA, CDR2 YSYEKL. V lost 1 base to trimming and J lost 2 bases; unmatched junction nucleotides: 6. The CDR3 contains 16 residues. The CDR3 nucleotides read TGCGCCAGCAGCCAAGGACGAGACAGGGGTCAAGAGACCCAGTACTTC. Protein: CASSQGRDRGQETQYF.

The chain uses TRBV11-2 and TRBJ1-1; 7 bases line up with TRBD1. V dropped 5 bases and J dropped 0; count of bases not matched to a gene: 3. Germline values: CDR1 SGHAT, CDR2 FQNNGV. The CDR3 consists of 14 residues. CDR3 in DNA: TGTGCCAGCAGCCCAGGGGGTATGAACACTGAAGCTTTCTTT. It specifies CASSPGGMNTEAFF. The full variable domain, rest sourced from reference TRBV11-2 and TRBJ1-1, is EAGVAQSPRYKIIEKRQSVAFWCNPISGHATLYWYQQILGQGPKLLIQFQNNGVVDDSQLPKDRFSAERLKGVDSTLKIQPAKLEDSAVYLCASSPGGMNTEAFFGQGTRLTVV.

The rearrangement links TRBV7-2 to TRBJ2-2; no clear D gene. CDR1 is SGHTA, CDR2 FQGNSA, per germline. This CDR3 region has 13 residues. Trimming cost V 1 base and J 6 bases, with 6 bases left between them. CDR3 coding DNA: TGTGCCAGCAGCTTAGTAGAATCCGGGGAGCTGTTTTTT. Protein: CASSLVESGELFF. Based on the CDR3 plus reference TRBV7-2 and TRBJ2-2, the full variable domain is GAGVSQSPSNKVTEKGKDVELRCDPISGHTALYWYRQSLGQGLEFLIYFQGNSAPDKSGLPSDRFSAERTGGSVSTLTIQRTQQEDSAVYLCASSLVESGELFFGEGSRLTVL.

The CDR3 bases are TGTGCCAGCAGCTCTAACCTCCAAGAGACCCAGTACTTC. Its protein is CASSSNLQETQYF. The V gene is TRBV7-7, the J gene TRBJ2-5; D gene unclear. V lost 4 bases to trimming and J lost 1 base, with 7 bases between them. Germline-derived CDR1 and CDR2 are SSHAT and FNYEAQ (reference sequence). CDR3 length: 13 residues.

The rearrangement uses TRBV5-1 and TRBJ1-3; TRBD1 is a possible D gene (6 bases). V was clipped by 0 bases and J by 3 bases, with 13 bases between them. From germline, CDR1 is SGHRS and CDR2 YFSETQ. The CDR3 has 16 residues. The CDR3 loop is CASSLGRGRVGNTIYF. CDR3 bases: TGCGCCAGCAGCTTGGGCCGGGGGCGCGTTGGAAACACCATATATTTT. Looking up the rest from reference TRBV5-1 and TRBJ1-3 gives the full variable domain: KAGVTQTPRYLIKTRGQQVTLSCSPISGHRSVSWYQQTPGQGLQFLFEYFSETQRNKGNFPGRFSGRQFSNSRSEMNVSTLELGDSALYLCASSLGRGRVGNTIYFGEGSWLTVV.

V gene TRBV5-8 combines with J gene TRBJ2-1; D might be TRBD1 or TRBD2, each matching 5 bases. V gave up 4 bases and J gave up 9 bases, with 14 bases separating them. This CDR3 contains 13 residues. Germline V gene lookup returns CDR1 SGHTS and CDR2 YDEGEE. CDR3 sequence (DNA): TGTGCCAGCAGCCCTGGATGGGACCCTGAGCAGTTCTTC. Its protein product is CASSPGWDPEQFF. Based on the CDR3 plus reference TRBV5-8 and TRBJ2-1, the full variable domain is EAGVTQSPTHLIKTRGQQATLRCSPISGHTSVYWYQQALGLGLQFLLWYDEGEERNRGNFPPRFSGRQFPNYSSELNVNALELEDSALYLCASSPGWDPEQFFGPGTRLTVL.

The CDR3 sequence is CASSLRGLRGSSGDYNEQFF. In DNA form, the CDR3 reads TGTGCCAGCAGCCTAAGGGGCCTTCGGGGGTCTAGCGGAGACTACAATGAGCAGTTCTTC. The chain employs TRBV11-3 and TRBJ2-1; 7 bases are shared with TRBD2. This CDR3 comprises 20 residues. Germline CDR1 SGHNT, CDR2 YENEEA. V lost 5 bases and J lost 3; bases outside the gene matches: 22. The full variable domain, with the rest looked up from reference TRBV11-3 and TRBJ2-1, is EAGVVQSPRYKIIEKKQPVAFWCNPISGHNTLYWYLQNLGQGPELLIRYENEEAVDDSQLPKDRFSAERLKGVDSTLKIQPAELGDSAVYLCASSLRGLRGSSGDYNEQFFGPGTRLTVL.

This rearrangement joins TRBV10-3 to TRBJ2-3; tentatively, D is TRBD1 (6 bases). Between the trimmed V and J ends, which lost 4 bases and 3 bases, there was a span of 11 bases. Germline V gives CDR1 ENHRY, CDR2 SYGVKD. CDR3 length equals 14 residues. Here the CDR3 reads CAISAGTQTDTQYF. CDR3 nucleotide sequence: TGTGCCATCAGTGCGGGGACACAGACAGATACGCAGTATTTT.

V usage is TRBV5-6 and J usage is TRBJ1-2; possible D gene TRBD1, 5 bases. V was cut by 7 bases and J by 2 bases, with 12 bases left in between. Germline V lookup: CDR1 SGHDT, CDR2 YYEEEE. The CDR3 loop spans 13 amino acids. CDR3 nucleotides: TGTGCCAGCTGGGGGATCTTCAACTATGGCTACACCTTC. Its protein is CASWGIFNYGYTF.

The chain has TRBV27 and TRBJ1-6; weak D call: TRBD1 (6 bases). The CDR3 loop spans 17 amino acids. Trimming pared 0 bases from V and 9 bases from J, leaving 18 bases between. The germline V gene encodes CDR1 MNHEY and CDR2 SMNVEV (reference sequence). CDR3 in amino acids: CASSLSGGAKMVSPLHF. The CDR3 DNA reads TGTGCCAGCAGTTTATCTGGGGGGGCTAAAATGGTTTCACCCCTCCACTTT.

The V gene is TRBV6-5, the J gene TRBJ1-5; the D gene is possibly TRBD1 (5 bases). Trimming left V 9 bases short and J 0 bases short, with 12 bases between. From germline, CDR1 is MNHEY and CDR2 SVGAGI. The CDR3 runs to 14 residues. CDR3 DNA: TGTGCCAGTAAGCGACAGTATAGCAATCAGCCCCAGCATTTT. It yields the protein CASKRQYSNQPQHF.

A word on this clone: The identical CDR3 is also encoded by other nucleotide sequences in the sample. The chain couples TRBV19 to TRBJ2-2; weak D call: TRBD1 (6 bases). CDR3 length equals 15 residues. Germline assignment: CDR1 LNHDA and CDR2 SQIVND (reference sequence). Trimming stripped 6 bases from V and 5 bases from J, with 16 bases between. In DNA form, the CDR3 reads TGTGCCAGTAGCCCACCGGGACACCAAACCGGGGAGCTGTTTTTT. As protein: CASSPPGHQTGELFF.

The V gene is TRBV5-1, the J gene TRBJ1-5, with a tentative D call TRBD1 (6 bases). The CDR3 consists of 14 residues. V was shortened by 4 bases and J by 1 base, with 9 bases between the two germline ends. CDR1 is SGHRS and CDR2 is YFSETQ in the germline V gene. The CDR3, as DNA: TGCGCCAGCAGCCCGGACAGAAGCAATCAGCCCCAGCATTTT. It is translated as CASSPDRSNQPQHF.

This chain links TRBV6-5 with TRBJ2-2, with 7 bases aligning to TRBD2. This CDR3 region has 15 residues. CDR1 is MNHEY and CDR2 is SVGAGI in the germline V gene. Trimming cost V 6 bases and J 0 bases; bases outside gene matches: 4. CDR3 region: CASRDGGSNTGELFF. DNA for the CDR3: TGTGCCAGCAGGGACGGGGGGTCGAACACCGGGGAGCTGTTTTTT.

The chain joins TRBV28 to TRBJ2-7, with D perhaps TRBD2 (6 bases). CDR3 length: 13 amino acids. Germline values: CDR1 MDHEN, CDR2 SYDVKM. V lost 7 bases and J lost 3, with 13 bases in between. The CDR3 nucleotides are TGTGCCAGCAAAGAGGGAGGCCTCTACGAGCAGTACTTC. Amino acid sequence: CASKEGGLYEQYF.

The chain couples TRBV19 to TRBJ1-2, with D maybe TRBD1 (5 bases). V lost 1 base and J lost 4, with 13 bases in between. The CDR3 sequence is 15 residues long. Germline V lookup: CDR1 LNHDA, CDR2 SQIVND (reference sequence). CDR3 sequence (DNA): TGTGCCAGTAGTATAGCGTGGCAGGGATCCTATGGCTACACCTTC. Translating gives CASSIAWQGSYGYTF.

The chain employs TRBV11-2 and TRBJ2-1; D possibly corresponds to TRBD2 (5 bases). The CDR3 is 15 amino acids. Germline values: CDR1 SGHAT, CDR2 FQNNGV. The V end was cut by 7 bases, the J end by 0 bases, with 13 bases between. CDR3 DNA: TGTGCCAGCACCAGAGGGCAGAGCTCCTACAATGAGCAGTTCTTC. Translated, it gives CASTRGQSSYNEQFF.

This chain joins TRBV10-3 and TRBJ2-7, with D possibly being TRBD2 (5 bases). Trimming took off 9 bases at V and 7 bases at J, with 13 bases between the two ends. The CDR3 has 11 amino acids. Germline assignment: CDR1 ENHRY and CDR2 SYGVKD. The CDR3 region has the DNA TGTGCCATACGGATGGCGGGTGAGCAGTACTTC. It yields the protein CAIRMAGEQYF.

The chain employs TRBV7-8 and TRBJ2-5; D assignment may be TRBD1 or TRBD2 (5 bases each). Matching the DNA end better, TRBJ2-7 makes the J call doubtful. This CDR3 is 15 amino acids long. Germline loops: CDR1 SGHVS, CDR2 FQNEAQ. CDR3 nucleotide sequence: TGTGCCAGCAGCTTCTCGGAGGCAGGGTCCTACGAGCAGTACTTC. This translates into CASSFSEAGSYEQYF.

The chain carries TRBV10-3 and TRBJ1-2; D remains unclear. The CDR3 is 13 residues long. The germline V and J ends were trimmed by 2 bases and 4 bases, with 8 bases remaining between them. The germline CDR1 and CDR2 sequences are ENHRY and SYGVKD. The CDR3 loop reads CAISEDTTYGYTF. The CDR3 region has the DNA TGTGCCATCAGTGAGGACACCACCTATGGCTACACCTTC.

The rearrangement joins TRBV7-9 to TRBJ1-6; TRBD1 agrees at 8 bases. The CDR3 runs to 16 residues. CDR1 SEHNR and CDR2 FQNEAQ come from the germline V gene (reference sequence). V gave up 0 bases and J gave up 7 bases; unmatched junction bases: 5. CDR3 residues: CASSLASGTGNSPLHF. For the CDR3, the DNA is TGTGCCAGCAGCTTAGCTAGTGGGACAGGCAATTCACCCCTCCACTTT.

The J gene is TRBJ2-3, the V gene TRBV5-1; 7 nucleotides match TRBD1. The CDR3 loop spans 16 amino acids. V was pared by 1 base and J by 1 base, with 6 bases of the junction left unmatched. Germline V CDR1 and CDR2: SGHRS, YFSETQ. The DNA of the CDR3 is TGCGCCAGCAGCTTGTGGGGGACAGCGCGCACAGATACGCAGTATTTT. Its translation is CASSLWGTARTDTQYF.

The rearrangement links TRBV15 to TRBJ1-2, with 7 bases lining up with TRBD1. The CDR3 runs to 17 residues. Germline CDR1 LNHNV, CDR2 YYDKDF (reference sequence). J gave up 4 bases and V 1 base, and 12 bases lay outside the gene matches. Here the CDR3 reads CATSRARTGTDGYGYTF. In nucleotides, the CDR3 is TGTGCCACCAGCAGAGCCCGCACCGGGACAGACGGCTATGGCTACACCTTC. Combining the CDR3 with reference TRBV15 and TRBJ1-2 gives the whole variable domain DAMVIQNPRYQVTQFGKPVTLSCSQTLNHNVMYWYQQKSSQAPKLLFHYYDKDFNNEADTPDNFQSRRPNTSFCFLDIRSPGLGDTAMYLCATSRARTGTDGYGYTFGSGTRLTVV.

V and J are TRBV7-3 and TRBJ2-5, with TRBD1 matching over 9 bases. This CDR3 has 15 amino acids. The ends lost 4 bases at V and 5 bases at J; junction bases unmatched: 8. The germline V gene encodes CDR1 SGHTA and CDR2 FQGTGA. CDR3 sequence (DNA): TGTGCCAGCAGCTCGACAACAGGGGGCGGTGAGACCCAGTACTTC. It specifies CASSSTTGGGETQYF.

This clone came up a few times. The chain is built from TRBV18 and TRBJ1-5; D perhaps matches TRBD1 (5 bases). Trimming took off 1 base at V and 8 bases at J, with 12 bases between the two ends. Germline-derived CDR1 and CDR2 are KGHSH and LQKENI. This CDR3 has 14 residues. CDR3 protein: CASSPRQSREPQHF. CDR3 nucleotides: TGTGCCAGCTCACCACGACAGTCTCGTGAGCCCCAGCATTTT.

V and J are TRBV4-2 and TRBJ2-7; D is unclear. The germline V gene has CDR1 LGHNA and CDR2 YNFKEQ. This CDR3 is 14 amino acids long. Trimming stripped 0 bases from V and 0 bases from J, with 6 bases between. The CDR3 DNA reads as TGTGCCAGCAGCCAAGATCACAACTCCTACGAGCAGTACTTC. Encoded protein: CASSQDHNSYEQYF.